Detailed here is one T cell receptor beta chain. The CDR3 contains 14 residues. J lost 8 bases, V lost 4 bases, and 8 bases had no gene match. The germline CDR1 and CDR2 sequences are MDHEN and SYDVKM. TCRdb's copy holds only in-frame clones and misses some; the assay was immunoSEQ multiplex PCR. The sample yields about 710,000 clones, approximately 89% seen once. The data were taken from a study of shared T cell receptors in the human thymus. These data were likewise used in another study, on human thymus T cells. That work states: Resections removed during corrective heart surgery provided the thymus tissue used. The related literature has documented a marked overlap of thymic repertoires among unrelated individuals.

The sequenced sample was thymocytes. The rearrangement links TRBV28 to TRBJ1-1; 9 bases line up with TRBD1. The receptor's source is a boy younger than two with a congenital heart defect. The chain's CDR3 is CASSSGTGSGEAFF. As DNA, the CDR3 is TGTGCCAGCAGTTCGGGGACAGGGTCGGGAGAAGCTTTCTTT.